This T cell receptor beta chain emerged from a study of shared clonotypes between healthy human individuals (dated by TCRdb to about 2020). As for the study more broadly: Three men and a couple of women, aged 18 to 49 years, made up the cohort. Per donor, leukapheresis produced somewhere between about 0.8 and 9 billion PBMCs. To increase sequencing depth and limit assay-specific biases, different laboratories used diverse techniques to prepare libraries and sequence TCR repertoires. Per donor, three plates each were used for CD4 naive and CD4 memory, two for CD8 naive, and one for CD8 memory. The study deeply sequenced blood TCR repertoires of about 5 healthy adults to estimate repertoire size and the extent of clonotype sharing between individuals.

Including the terminal cysteine and phenylalanine, the CDR3 comprises 17 residues. Only CDR3 DNA remains: 51 bases, in frame from the first base. Trimmed from V: 1 base; trimmed from J: 6 bases; junction bases lacking a gene match: 8. CDR1 and CDR2 are read off the germline V gene (reference sequence) as SEHNR and FQNEAQ. Healthy HIV-negative adults with no recently reported acute infections or vaccinations were included as donors. All donors were Caucasian adults living in Nashville, Tennessee, USA. Magnetic negative selection was used to enrich CD4+ T cells, after which naive cells were positively selected on CD45RA and the negative fraction became the memory subset. Blood was collected by leukapheresis, and PBMCs were isolated by Ficoll-Histopaque density gradient centrifugation and then cryopreserved in liquid nitrogen vapor phase. Analytical flow cytometry was used to check the purity and quantity of every magnetically sorted T cell population. Each sorted fraction had its genomic DNA isolated and then quantified by UV absorbance on a Nanodrop 2000c.

With regard to this clone: Its antigen has not been determined. No per-base quality is available; no much larger clone lies one base away.

TCR CDR3 regions were amplified from genomic DNA by multiplex PCR using the deep immunoSEQ assay. For each cell subset, the extracted genomic DNA was distributed evenly across all wells of several immunoSEQ 96-well plates, and each plate served as one replicate. For sorted subsets, 150 to 200 ng genomic DNA, equal to tens of thousands of T cell genomes, was loaded into each replicate PCR. The purified libraries were quantified using a Qubit 3.0 fluorometer, sized with a Bioanalyzer 2100, and then quantified again using the KAPA Library Quantification kit. Every immunoSEQ 96-well plate was sequenced on a separate single-read 150-cycle Illumina NextSeq 550 flow cell. Concerning the study's data processing: Because the immunoSEQ output included only junctional sequences and no quality scores, the filtering could not be the same as the filtering used for full-length reads. To assign V/J genes and CDR3, sequences were annotated using PyIR, a Python wrapper for IgBLAST v1.9, with IMGT germline references. Reads were filtered out if the reads had weak V/J assignments (E-value above 1e-6), no CDR3, stop codons, out-of-frame junctions, or ambiguous translated residues. V3J clonotypes were defined as sequences sharing an identical inferred V gene, J gene, and CDR3 amino acid sequence. To compute the percentage overlap between repertoires, the number of shared unique clonotypes was divided by the size of the smaller repertoire. Richness of each repertoire was evaluated using RTK rarefaction, the Chao1 estimator, and Recon v2.1 estimates of unobserved clonotypes. For all TCRbeta clonotypes obtained by the gDNA method from four donors, generation probabilities were computed with OLGA. The immuneACCESS repertoire file appears here via TCRdb, limited to in-frame rearrangements. These files lack a portion of the clones; in checked studies, under half of the deficit traces to unresolved V genes, and the cause of the others is not known. Clonal size and the V and J genes are those of that table, whereas D and trimming came from the DNA. The sample yields 1.6 million or so clones; roughly 96% were counted once. 1% to 1.5% of the sample lies in the top ten.

Findings and caveats that apply to the study as a whole: The small number of donors limited the genetic and exposure-history diversity represented. Compared with non-shared clonotypes, the clonotypes found in all four sorted-subset donors had higher generation probabilities. Sharing across a few donors was observed for around 5% of naive CD4, over 3% of naive CD8, 2% to 2.5% of memory CD4, and about 0.39% of memory CD8 clonotypes. Pairwise subsampling indicated that sequencing depth was expected to affect the degree of clonotype sharing among donors. Only blood was sampled, and tissue TCR repertoires likely differ from those in blood. Rarefaction of sorted-subset datasets indicated incomplete sequencing despite the large sequencing depth. Naive subsets generally had larger estimated clonotype richness than memory subsets did.

The rearranged chain carries TRBV7-9 and TRBJ2-1, with TRBD2 matching 11 junction bases. This clonotype originated in a young man in good health. Sequencing was done on a sample of naive CD4+ T cells sorted from blood. This specimen's cell subset or site label, per the study, means: CD45RA+ positively selected. The nucleotide sequence reads TGTGCCAGCAGCTTAGGGGCACTAGCGGGAGACGGCAATGAGCAGTTCTTC. It encodes CASSLGALAGDGNEQFF.